The clone carrying this T cell receptor beta chain was detected once. Its antigen is still unknown. Only in-frame clones appear in the TCRdb table, and some are missing; sequencing was by immunoSEQ multiplex PCR. The sample lists fewer than 200,000 clones, 92% seen once, with roughly 4.3% in the top ten. This sample is drawn from a study of T cell responses to AZD1222 COVID-19 vaccine. The study's findings and limits: Regions 160-218 and 743-854 held dominance among vaccine-associated CD4 TCRs, which spanned spike. Baseline serology detected seropositivity in only six AZD1222 recipients.

V gave up 6 bases and J gave up 8 bases, with 10 bases separating them. This CDR3 spans 10 amino acids. Per the germline V gene, CDR1 is GTSNPN and CDR2 is SVGIG (reference sequence). Here the sequenced sample was peripheral blood, taken on day 0 of MenACWY control vaccination. V usage is TRBV30 and J usage is TRBJ1-2, with D possibly matching TRBD1 (5 bases). The receptor's source is an adult in good health. The CDR3, as DNA: TGTGCCTGCCAGGAGGGGGGCTACACCTTC. Translating it yields CACQEGGYTF.